Listed here are 13 T cell receptor beta chains from one sample, sequenced in a study of breast tumors, draining lymph nodes, adjacent tissues. TCRdb independently ran MiXCR on the multiplex PCR reads; one entry per CDR3 protein. Of about 60,000 distinct CDR3 sequences in the sample, 57% were seen once. The sequenced sample consisted of breast tumor tissue. The receptors derive from a female donor with breast cancer. Some clones in this sample may be carry-over from other donors' samples.

This clonotype was counted many times. The CDR3 loop is CASSLRTSGRTGETQYF. The CDR3 DNA is TGTGCCAGCAGCTTAAGGACTAGCGGGAGGACCGGGGAGACCCAGTACTTC. The rearrangement links TRBV7-9 to TRBJ2-5; TRBD2 aligns across 14 bases. The CDR3 has 17 residues. The germline gives CDR1 SEHNR, CDR2 FQNEAQ (reference sequence). The V segment lost 2 bases and the J segment 5 bases; nucleotides outside the gene matches: 7.

The chain has TRBV7-3 and TRBJ2-3; 11 bases agree with TRBD2. The CDR3 contains 13 residues. Per germline, CDR1 SGHTA and CDR2 FQGTGA. V was clipped by 6 bases and J by 11 bases; unmatched bases: 7. As DNA, the CDR3 is TGTGCCAGCAGAGCTACTAGCGGGGGAGAGCAGTATTTT. Translating it yields CASRATSGGEQYF.

In this sample, this clonotype turned up a few times. The gene calls are TRBV12-3 or TRBV12-4 and TRBJ1-1, with D unresolved. This CDR3 comprises 13 residues. Trimming took 7 bases from V and 7 from J, leaving 16 bases between them. The CDR3: CASTSTRSVEAFF. The CDR3 nucleotides are TGTGCCAGCACCTCAACCCGTAGCGTTGAAGCTTTCTTT.

The chain recombines TRBV7-2 with TRBJ2-1; 10 bases match TRBD1. CDR1 and CDR2 (germline): SGHTA, FQGNSA. J was trimmed by 7 bases and V by 4 bases; bases with no gene match: 10. The length of the CDR3 is 16 residues. The DNA for the CDR3 is TGTGCCAGCAGCTCAACCGGGACAGGGGCGTTGAATGAGCAGTTCTTC. This gives the protein CASSSTGTGALNEQFF.

The chain employs TRBV10-2 and TRBJ1-1, with no clear D. There are 15 residues in the CDR3. V was pared by 3 bases and J by 0 bases, with 11 bases between. Germline CDR1 is WSHSY and CDR2 is SAAADI. The CDR3 spells CASSDVRGMNTEAFF. CDR3 nucleotides: TGCGCCAGCAGTGATGTGCGCGGGATGAACACTGAAGCTTTCTTT.

At least ten counts were recorded for this clonotype. This chain connects TRBV5-1 to TRBJ2-1, with TRBD1 matching over 7 bases. Germline V gene data show CDR1 as SGHRS and CDR2 as YFSETQ. The CDR3 covers 16 residues. Trimming removed 4 bases from V and 7 bases from J; junction bases left unmatched: 14. In nucleotides, the CDR3 is TGCGCCAGCAGCGCCACCCCCGACAGGGTAGGGAATGAGCAGTTCTTC. It encodes CASSATPDRVGNEQFF.

This clonotype turned up a few times. This may be a read error, as it is one base from a much larger clone. The V gene is TRBV7-9, the J gene TRBJ2-3, with TRBD2 matching 9 bases. Germline CDR1 reads SEHNR; CDR2 reads FQNEAQ (reference sequence). The CDR3 runs 17 residues. In DNA, the CDR3 is TGTGCCAGCAGCTTAGCGCTGGCGGGGGGGCATACAGATCCGCAGTATTTT. It translates to CASSLALAGGHTDPQYF.

Notes on this clonotype: This may arise from a read error, as a much more abundant clone is one base away. The chain combines TRBV13 with TRBJ2-2; D ambiguous. The CDR3 sequence is 14 residues long. V was pared by 5 bases and J by 4 bases, with 11 bases between. CDR1 is PRHDT, CDR2 FYEKMQ, per germline (reference sequence). CDR3 DNA sequence: TGTGCCAGCAGCCGGCCCTACAGCACCGGGGAGCTGTTTTTT. Its protein is CASSRPYSTGELFF.

The chain employs TRBV6-2 or TRBV6-3 and TRBJ2-3; TRBD2 matches at 13 bases. This CDR3 has 20 residues. Germline CDR1 and CDR2: MNHEY and SVGEGT. Trimming at V came to 6 bases and at J to 0 bases, leaving 15 bases not matched to a gene. The CDR3 here is CASSPQGRGTSGVSTDTQYF. As DNA, the CDR3 is TGTGCCAGCAGCCCTCAAGGACGGGGGACTAGCGGGGTTAGCACAGATACGCAGTATTTT.

This clonotype occurred many times. The chain employs TRBV5-1 and TRBJ2-7; 7 bases agree with TRBD2. The CDR3 sequence is 16 residues long. In germline, CDR1 is SGHRS, CDR2 YFSETQ. V shed 4 bases, J shed 2 bases, and the junction held 12 bases outside the gene matches. The CDR3, as DNA: TGCGCCAGCAGCAGCCCACAGCGGGGAAACGCCTACGAGCAGTACTTC. Translating gives CASSSPQRGNAYEQYF.

About this clonotype: One junction end does not reproduce the germline sequence, and a read error may be involved. The chain employs TRBV5-1 and TRBJ1-5; 7 nucleotides agree with TRBD1. The CDR3 length is 15 residues. CDR1 SGHRS and CDR2 YFSETQ come from the germline V gene. In DNA, the CDR3 is TGTGCCACTGCCCCTAGACAGGGATCAAATCAGCCCCAGCATTTT. Translating it yields CATAPRQGSNQPQHF.

V usage is TRBV27 and J usage is TRBJ1-1; 7 bases line up with TRBD1. This CDR3 comprises 14 residues. The germline gives CDR1 MNHEY, CDR2 SMNVEV (reference sequence). J lost 7 bases, V lost 6 bases, and 11 bases had no gene match. Written as DNA, the CDR3 is TGTGCCAGCAGCGGGACAGTCAGCTCTAGTGAAGCTTTCTTT. It yields the protein CASSGTVSSSEAFF.

Details on this clonotype: This is likely a read error, given that the CDR3 carries no conserved phenylalanine or tryptophan at its end. Because the CDR3's place on the DNA is in doubt, the DNA is left out and the CDR3 is given as listed by TCRdb. The V call is TRBV24-1, the J call TRBJ2-3. The CDR3 extends over 8 residues, inclusive of both ends. Germline values: CDR1 KGHDR, CDR2 SFDVKD. CDR3 protein: CATSGSLA.